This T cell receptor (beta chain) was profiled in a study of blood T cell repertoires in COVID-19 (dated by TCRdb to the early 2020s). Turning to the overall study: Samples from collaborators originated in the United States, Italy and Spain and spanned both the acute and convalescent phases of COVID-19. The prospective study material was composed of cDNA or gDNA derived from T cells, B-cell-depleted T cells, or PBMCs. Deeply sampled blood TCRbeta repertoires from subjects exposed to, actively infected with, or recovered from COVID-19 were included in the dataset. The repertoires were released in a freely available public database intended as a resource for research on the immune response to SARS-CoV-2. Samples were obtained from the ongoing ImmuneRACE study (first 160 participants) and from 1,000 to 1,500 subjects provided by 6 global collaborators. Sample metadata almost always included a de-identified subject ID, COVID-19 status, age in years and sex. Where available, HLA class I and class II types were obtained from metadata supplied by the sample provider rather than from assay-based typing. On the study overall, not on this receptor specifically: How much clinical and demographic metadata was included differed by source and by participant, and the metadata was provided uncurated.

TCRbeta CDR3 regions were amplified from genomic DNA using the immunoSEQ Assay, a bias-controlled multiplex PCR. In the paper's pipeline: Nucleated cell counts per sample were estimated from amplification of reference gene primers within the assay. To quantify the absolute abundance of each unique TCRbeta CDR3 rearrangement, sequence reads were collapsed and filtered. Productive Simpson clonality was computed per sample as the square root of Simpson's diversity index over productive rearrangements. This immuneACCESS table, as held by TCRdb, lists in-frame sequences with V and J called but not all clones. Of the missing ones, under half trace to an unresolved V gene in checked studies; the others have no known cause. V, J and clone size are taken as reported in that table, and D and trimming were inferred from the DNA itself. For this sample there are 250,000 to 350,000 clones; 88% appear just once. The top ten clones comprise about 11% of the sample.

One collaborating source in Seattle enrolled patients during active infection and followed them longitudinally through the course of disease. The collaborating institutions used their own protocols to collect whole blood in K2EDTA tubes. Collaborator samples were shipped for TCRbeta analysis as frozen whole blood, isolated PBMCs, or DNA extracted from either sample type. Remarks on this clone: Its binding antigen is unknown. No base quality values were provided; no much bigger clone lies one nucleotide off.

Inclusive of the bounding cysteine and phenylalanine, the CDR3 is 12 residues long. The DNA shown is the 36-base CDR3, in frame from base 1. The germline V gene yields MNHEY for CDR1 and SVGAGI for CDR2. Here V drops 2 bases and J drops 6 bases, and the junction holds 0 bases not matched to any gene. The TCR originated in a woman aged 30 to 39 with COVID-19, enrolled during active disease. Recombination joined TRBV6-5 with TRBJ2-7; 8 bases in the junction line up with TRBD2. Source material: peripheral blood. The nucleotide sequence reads TGTGCCAGCAGTTACGCGGGGGGCGAGCAGTACTTC. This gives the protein CASSYAGGEQYF.